A single sample gave rise to the 29 T cell receptor beta chains below, sequenced in a study of CD8 T cells in Susac syndrome. Reverse transcription of about 0.45 to 1 ug RNA used random hexamers. In TCRdb, the immunoSEQ multiplex PCR reads were re-called with MiXCR into one record per CDR3 protein. The sample carries some 200,000 distinct CDR3 sequences, roughly 96% recorded once. The sequencing sample was made of CD4+ T cells from PBMCs. The receptors come from a human donor with multiple sclerosis.

The chain uses TRBV20-1 and TRBJ1-1; TRBD1 agrees at 7 bases. This CDR3 has 15 residues. The trim removed 0 bases at V and 1 base at J, leaving 5 bases unmatched. Germline values: CDR1 DFQATT, CDR2 SNEGSKA (reference sequence). The DNA for the CDR3 is TGCAGTGCTAGAGAGTATAGGACAGGGAACACTGAAGCTTTCTTT. Translation: CSAREYRTGNTEAFF.

This chain uses TRBV2 with TRBJ1-5, with D unresolved. This CDR3 comprises 12 residues. CDR1 and CDR2 (germline): SNHLY, FYNNEI. Trimming took 8 bases from V and 4 from J, leaving 9 bases between them. DNA of the CDR3: TGTGCCAGCCAATTTGCAAATCAGCCCCAGCATTTT. Translating it yields CASQFANQPQHF. Full variable domain (remainder filled in from reference TRBV2 and TRBJ1-5): EPEVTQTPSHQVTQMGQEVILRCVPISNHLYFYWYRQILGQKVEFLVSFYNNEISEKSEIFDDQFSVERPDGSNFTLKIRSTKLEDSAMYFCASQFANQPQHFGDGTRLSIL.

The CDR3 reads CASSEPRQGLTEAFF. The CDR3 region has the DNA TGTGCCAGCAGTGAACCTCGACAGGGTTTGACTGAAGCTTTCTTT. The chain joins TRBV25-1 to TRBJ1-1; 7 bases fit TRBD1. CDR1 is MGHDK and CDR2 is SYGVNS in the germline V gene. V lost 2 bases to trimming and J lost 5 bases; unmatched junction nucleotides: 8. The CDR3 is 15 residues long.

The rearrangement uses TRBV4-1 and TRBJ2-5; 8 bases match TRBD2. There are 15 residues in the CDR3. V lost 6 bases, J lost 4 bases, and 10 bases stayed unmatched. CDR1 and CDR2 (germline): MGHRA, YSYEKL. CDR3 sequence: CASRGGLAGRETQYF. CDR3 bases: TGCGCCAGCAGGGGAGGACTAGCCGGGCGAGAGACCCAGTACTTC.

V gene TRBV12-3 or TRBV12-4 combines with J gene TRBJ2-2; 7 nucleotides match TRBD1. The CDR3 spans 14 residues. V lost 6 bases to trimming and J lost 3 bases; unmatched junction nucleotides: 4. The CDR3 nucleotides are TGTGCCAGCAGAAGGGACAGCCACACCGGGGAGCTGTTTTTT. It encodes CASRRDSHTGELFF.

The V gene is TRBV11-2, the J gene TRBJ2-5; 15 bases match TRBD2. Losses at the gene ends were 4 bases for V and 5 bases for J; bases not matched to a gene: 8. Germline values: CDR1 SGHAT, CDR2 FQNNGV. The CDR3 loop spans 17 amino acids. As DNA, the CDR3 is TGTGCCAGCAGCTCCCTGGGACTAGCGGGAGGTGCTGAGACCCAGTACTTC. Residues: CASSSLGLAGGAETQYF.

The chain uses TRBV20-1 and TRBJ2-7, with 11 positions matching TRBD2. The V and J ends lost 5 bases and 2 bases, in that order; junction bases with no gene match: 2. This CDR3 comprises 13 residues. Germline values: CDR1 DFQATT, CDR2 SNEGSKA (reference sequence). DNA of the CDR3: TGCAGTGCTCTAGCGGGGGGAACCTACGAGCAGTACTTC. Residues: CSALAGGTYEQYF.

The rearrangement links TRBV20-1 to TRBJ2-1; the match to TRBD2 covers 14 bases. The CDR3 sequence is 15 residues long. With V trimmed by 3 bases and J by 6 bases, 4 bases remained unmatched. CDR1 and CDR2 from the germline V gene are DFQATT and SNEGSKA (reference sequence). The CDR3 DNA reads TGCAGTGCTAGGGGACTAGCGGGAGCGGGCAATGAGCAGTTCTTC. Its translation: CSARGLAGAGNEQFF.

The V call is TRBV7-9, the J call TRBJ2-1, with a tentative D call TRBD2 (6 bases). The ends were cut back, 2 bases at V and 7 bases at J, with 24 bases in the middle. The CDR3 sequence is 18 residues long. Germline V gives CDR1 SEHNR, CDR2 FQNEAQ (reference sequence). The CDR3 sequence is CASSLSPAGPTRSNEQFF. For the CDR3, the DNA is TGTGCCAGCAGCTTATCCCCCGCCGGGCCGACTAGAAGTAATGAGCAGTTCTTC.

The chain links TRBV20-1 to TRBJ2-7; 7 nucleotides agree with TRBD1. The germline V gene has CDR1 DFQATT and CDR2 SNEGSKA (reference sequence). The CDR3 loop spans 14 amino acids. Unmatched junction bases numbered 6, after V lost 4 bases and J lost 0 bases. DNA for the CDR3: TGCAGTGCTAAATGGACAGGAACCTCCTACGAGCAGTACTTC. Its translation is CSAKWTGTSYEQYF.

V is TRBV11-3 and J is TRBJ2-7; 10 positions agree with TRBD1. CDR3 length: 15 residues. V trimming: 3 bases; J trimming: 3 bases; junction bases outside the gene matches: 5. In germline, CDR1 is SGHNT, CDR2 YENEEA. The CDR3 loop reads CASSLAGTGVYEQYF. Here the CDR3 DNA reads TGTGCCAGCAGCTTGGCCGGGACAGGGGTCTACGAGCAGTACTTC.

The J gene is TRBJ2-1, the V gene TRBV3-1; D is uncertain. The CDR3 totals 14 residues. The V gene lost 0 bases and the J gene lost 4 bases, with 7 bases spanning the gap. Germline lookup yields CDR1 LGHDT and CDR2 YNNKEL (reference sequence). Here the CDR3 DNA reads TGTGCCAGCAGCCAAGAAGGCGGATACAATGAGCAGTTCTTC. As protein: CASSQEGGYNEQFF.

The chain has TRBV3-1 and TRBJ2-1; possibly TRBD2 for D (5 bases). Germline-derived CDR1 and CDR2 are LGHDT and YNNKEL (reference sequence). V was cut by 1 base and J by 5 bases, with 9 bases left in between. The CDR3 totals 14 residues. The chain's CDR3 is CASSQGWRDNEQFF. CDR3 nucleotide sequence: TGTGCCAGCAGCCAAGGTTGGCGGGACAATGAGCAGTTCTTC.

The genes are TRBV3-1 and TRBJ2-1; D uncertain. Germline V lookup: CDR1 LGHDT, CDR2 YNNKEL (reference sequence). The CDR3 covers 14 residues. V gave up 0 bases and J gave up 12 bases, with 15 bases separating them. This CDR3 is CASSQERTVVVQFF. CDR3 nucleotides: TGTGCCAGCAGCCAAGAGAGAACTGTTGTTGTGCAGTTCTTC.

The chain combines TRBV29-1 with TRBJ2-2, with a weak D call TRBD2 (5 bases). There are 17 residues in the CDR3. Germline V gene sequence: CDR1 SQVTM, CDR2 ANQGSEA. The ends were cut back, 5 bases at V and 4 bases at J, with 23 bases in the middle. Here the CDR3 reads CSVQKLGGSEVTGELFF. CDR3 coding DNA: TGCAGCGTTCAAAAGCTGGGTGGTAGCGAGGTCACCGGGGAGCTGTTTTTT.

V and J are TRBV15 and TRBJ2-3; weak D call: TRBD2 (5 bases). From germline, CDR1 is LNHNV and CDR2 YYDKDF (reference sequence). The CDR3 length is 14 residues. Trimming left V 0 bases short and J 1 base short, with 5 bases between. CDR3 amino acids: CATSRDGGTDTQYF. The CDR3 bases are TGTGCCACCAGCAGAGACGGGGGCACAGATACGCAGTATTTT.

This clonotype is a singleton in its sample. The chain combines TRBV29-1 with TRBJ2-7, with 7 positions matching TRBD1. The V segment lost 6 bases and the J segment 0 bases; nucleotides outside the gene matches: 8. This CDR3 contains 14 residues. CDR1 and CDR2 (germline): SQVTM, ANQGSEA. The CDR3 nucleotides are TGCAGCGTGAGAGTCCGGGACAGCTCCTACGAGCAGTACTTC. Translated, it gives CSVRVRDSSYEQYF.

The chain links TRBV9 to TRBJ2-7, with TRBD2 as a possible D gene (5 bases). Deletions cut 3 bases from V and 0 bases from J, with 13 bases between. The germline V gene has CDR1 SGDLS and CDR2 YYNGEE. The CDR3 loop spans 15 amino acids. The CDR3 is CASSEGKEVSYEQYF. CDR3 bases: TGTGCCAGCAGCGAAGGGAAGGAGGTCTCCTACGAGCAGTACTTC.

The V call is TRBV10-3, the J call TRBJ2-4; D is undetermined. This CDR3 has 19 residues. Per germline, CDR1 ENHRY and CDR2 SYGVKD. V lost 0 bases and J 3 bases, leaving 21 bases between the germline ends. The CDR3 bases are TGTGCCATCAGTGAGTCGGGCCGAACGGTGGGTTACGGCAAAAACATTCAGTACTTC. Its translation: CAISESGRTVGYGKNIQYF.

The chain couples TRBV29-1 to TRBJ1-5; D gene unclear. Germline loops: CDR1 SQVTM, CDR2 ANQGSEA. The V and J ends lost 4 bases and 4 bases respectively, with 11 bases between them. The CDR3 runs to 13 residues. CDR3 sequence reads: CSVGWGRNQPQHF. CDR3 nucleotides: TGCAGCGTTGGTTGGGGAAGAAATCAGCCCCAGCATTTT.

The rearrangement links TRBV2 to TRBJ2-1; tentative D call: TRBD1 (6 bases). Per the germline V gene, CDR1 is SNHLY and CDR2 is FYNNEI. The CDR3 has 13 amino acids. Trimming took off 7 bases at V and 1 base at J, with 8 bases between the two ends. The CDR3 protein is CASKQGSYNEQFF. The DNA of the CDR3 is TGTGCCAGCAAACAGGGATCCTACAATGAGCAGTTCTTC.

About this clonotype itself: Compared with germline, one end of the junction differs, possibly owing to a read error. V and J are TRBV7-3 and TRBJ2-3, with TRBD1 matching over 7 bases. The CDR3 consists of 15 residues. Germline loops: CDR1 SGHTA, CDR2 FQGTGA. CDR3 sequence (DNA): TGTGCCAGCAGCCTCTCGACAGGGAGCAGAGATACGCAGTATTTT. Translation: CASSLSTGSRDTQYF.

The chain couples TRBV30 to TRBJ1-1; D possibly corresponds to TRBD1 (5 bases). Trimming took 4 bases from V and 2 from J, leaving 14 bases between them. Germline CDR1 GTSNPN, CDR2 SVGIG (reference sequence). CDR3 size: 14 residues. Written as DNA, the CDR3 is TGTGCCTGGACCCCGAGGGGAATAAACACTGAAGCTTTCTTT. This sequence encodes CAWTPRGINTEAFF.

The chain employs TRBV27 and TRBJ2-7; 12 positions agree with TRBD1. The CDR3 consists of 14 residues. From germline, CDR1 is MNHEY and CDR2 SMNVEV (reference sequence). J lost 7 bases, V lost 5 bases, and 6 bases had no gene match. The CDR3, as DNA: TGTGCCAGCAGTGGGGACAGGGGGCTGGGTGAGCAGTACTTC. The encoded protein is CASSGDRGLGEQYF.

The chain has TRBV7-8 and TRBJ1-5; 8 bases align to TRBD1. With 5 bases clipped from V and 9 bases from J, the junction kept 9 bases outside the gene matches. Germline values: CDR1 SGHVS, CDR2 FQNEAQ. This CDR3 is 14 amino acids long. For the CDR3, the DNA is TGTGCCAGCAGCCCCCGGGACAGGTGGGGGCCCCAGCATTTT. Amino acid sequence: CASSPRDRWGPQHF.

This rearrangement joins TRBV7-2 to TRBJ2-5; no clear D gene. Germline V gene data show CDR1 as SGHTA and CDR2 as FQGNSA. Trimming removed 2 bases from V and 1 base from J, with 8 bases in between. This CDR3 comprises 14 residues. CDR3 region: CASSLKTVQETQYF. The CDR3, as DNA: TGTGCCAGCAGCTTAAAGACGGTCCAAGAGACCCAGTACTTC.

The CDR3 protein is CASSQDRGAEAFF. The DNA of the CDR3 is TGTGCCAGCAGCCAAGATCGGGGGGCTGAAGCTTTCTTT. The chain joins TRBV3-1 to TRBJ1-1, with D possibly TRBD1 on 5 matching bases. The V gene lost 0 bases and the J gene lost 6 bases, with 8 bases spanning the gap. CDR1 and CDR2 (germline): LGHDT, YNNKEL (reference sequence). The CDR3 consists of 13 residues.

The rearrangement uses TRBV20-1 and TRBJ2-3; unclear D gene. Germline CDR1 is DFQATT and CDR2 is SNEGSKA (reference sequence). The ends were cut back, 8 bases at V and 2 bases at J, with 8 bases in the middle. The CDR3 loop spans 11 amino acids. The DNA for the CDR3 is TGCAGTCCGACGTACACAGATACGCAGTATTTT. It specifies CSPTYTDTQYF.

The chain employs TRBV2 and TRBJ1-6; 8 bases agree with TRBD1. From germline, CDR1 is SNHLY and CDR2 FYNNEI. After removal of 6 bases from V and 9 bases from J, the junction contained 10 bases not matched to a gene. CDR3 length equals 15 residues. The CDR3 spells CASSLQGEGSSPLHF. CDR3 bases: TGTGCCAGCAGCTTACAGGGGGAAGGGAGTTCACCCCTCCACTTT.